Following are 31 T cell receptor beta chains from one sample sequenced in a study of T-cell memory formation after mild COVID-19. TCRdb itself ran the 5' RACE reads through MiXCR, one entry per CDR3 protein. Of thousands of distinct CDR3 sequences listed, around 20% are singletons. The sample consisted of PBMCs or a T cell subset sorted from them (not recorded which). The receptors shown here come from an adult woman who had mild COVID-19 (a few samples of this study predate the infection). Cell type and time point are not known.

CDR3 sequence reads: CASSIGTGDFNEQFF. CDR3 bases: TGTGCCAGTAGTATCGGGACAGGGGATTTCAATGAGCAGTTCTTC. V is TRBV19 and J is TRBJ2-1; 10 positions match TRBD1. The CDR3 length is 15 residues. Germline V gene data show CDR1 as LNHDA and CDR2 as SQIVND (reference sequence). Trimming took 3 bases from V and 6 from J; bases not matched to a gene: 5.

The CDR3 nucleotides are TGCGCCAGCAGCTCAAACACAGATACGCAGTATTTT. It translates to CASSSNTDTQYF. The J gene is TRBJ2-3, the V gene TRBV5-1; no clear D gene. Germline values: CDR1 SGHRS, CDR2 YFSETQ. The length of the CDR3 is 12 residues. V was pared by 3 bases and J by 2 bases, with 4 bases between.

V gene TRBV29-1 combines with J gene TRBJ2-7; a possible D gene is TRBD1 (6 bases). Germline assignment: CDR1 SQVTM and CDR2 ANQGSEA. There are 12 residues in the CDR3. The ends were cut back, 3 bases at V and 4 bases at J, with 10 bases in the middle. CDR3 loop: CSVENRDYEQYF. For the CDR3, the DNA is TGCAGCGTTGAGAACAGGGATTACGAGCAGTACTTC.

The rearrangement uses TRBV4-1 and TRBJ2-3, with a tentative D call TRBD2 (6 bases). Trimming took 0 bases from V and 0 from J, leaving 13 bases between them. Germline-derived CDR1 and CDR2 are MGHRA and YSYEKL. There are 17 residues in the CDR3. The CDR3 protein is CASSQDITGRSTDTQYF. The CDR3 coding sequence is TGCGCCAGCAGCCAAGATATTACCGGGAGAAGCACAGATACGCAGTATTTT.

This clonotype came up many times. This chain joins TRBV7-9 and TRBJ2-1, with D uncertain. The V gene lost 1 base and the J gene lost 2 bases, with 6 bases spanning the gap. The CDR3 has 14 residues. Per the germline V gene, CDR1 is SEHNR and CDR2 is FQNEAQ (reference sequence). CDR3 residues: CASSLEDTYNEQFF. Here the CDR3 DNA reads TGTGCCAGCAGCTTAGAAGACACCTACAATGAGCAGTTCTTC.

This chain connects TRBV21-1 to TRBJ2-3; TRBD1, the table's D call, was not compared with the DNA. TRBV21-1 is shown as a pseudogene. This CDR3 has 16 residues. CDR3 region: CASSKTRDRATDTQYF. Written as DNA, the CDR3 is TGTGCCAGCAGCAAAACGAGGGACAGGGCTACAGATACGCAGTATTTT.

This clonotype was picked up one time. The gene calls are TRBV7-9 and TRBJ2-3; D is ambiguous. The CDR3 spans 14 residues. V was shortened by 5 bases and J by 0 bases, with 9 bases between the two germline ends. Germline V gives CDR1 SEHNR, CDR2 FQNEAQ (reference sequence). The CDR3 region is CASSPEASTDTQYF. The CDR3 DNA is TGTGCCAGCAGCCCTGAGGCTAGCACAGATACGCAGTATTTT.

Ten or more counts support this clonotype. The chain carries TRBV5-5 and TRBJ1-6; D is ambiguous. Germline assignment: CDR1 SGHKS and CDR2 YYEKEE (reference sequence). The CDR3 covers 13 residues. Trimming cost V 6 bases and J 15 bases, with 19 bases left between them. The chain's CDR3 is CASTLEGLNRLHF. For the CDR3, the DNA is TGTGCCAGCACCCTAGAAGGGTTAAACCGCCTCCACTTT.

This clonotype has ten or more counts. This chain joins TRBV27 and TRBJ2-7; 7 bases are a match to TRBD2. The CDR3 covers 15 residues. The germline V gene has CDR1 MNHEY and CDR2 SMNVEV (reference sequence). J gave up 2 bases and V 2 bases, and 6 bases lay outside the gene matches. The CDR3 DNA reads TGTGCCAGCAGTTTAGCCGGGGGGAGTCCCTACGAGCAGTACTTC. Amino acids: CASSLAGGSPYEQYF.

This clonotype appeared once. The chain joins TRBV7-9 to TRBJ2-3; D is perhaps TRBD2 (5 bases). The J call may be incorrect, as the DNA end agrees better with TRBJ2-5. Per germline, CDR1 SEHNR and CDR2 FQNEAQ (reference sequence). This CDR3 is 14 amino acids long. CDR3 nucleotides: TGTGCCAGCAGCTTCCCGGGGTTCAGCGAGACCCAGTACTTC. As protein: CASSFPGFSETQYF.

The chain carries TRBV5-1 and TRBJ2-1; D remains ambiguous. The CDR3 totals 12 residues. The germline gives CDR1 SGHRS, CDR2 YFSETQ. Deletions cut 0 bases from V and 7 bases from J, with 5 bases between. The CDR3 DNA reads TGCGCCAGCAGCTTGGGACGGAATGAGCAGTTCTTC. Its protein is CASSLGRNEQFF.

This clonotype was counted at least ten times. The rearrangement joins TRBV12-3 or TRBV12-4 to TRBJ2-1; TRBD2 matches 10 bases. The CDR3 contains 17 residues. V trimming: 6 bases; J trimming: 3 bases; junction bases outside the gene matches: 11. This CDR3 is CASRTGAGGLLYNEQFF. The DNA for the CDR3 is TGTGCCAGCAGGACAGGAGCGGGGGGGCTGCTCTACAATGAGCAGTTCTTC.

This clonotype was detected ten times or more. The gene calls are TRBV5-1 and TRBJ2-5; D is ambiguous. Germline loops: CDR1 SGHRS, CDR2 YFSETQ. Trimming stripped 5 bases from V and 3 bases from J, with 8 bases between. This CDR3 is 12 amino acids long. The CDR3 DNA follows: TGCGCCAGCAGTGCAAATGAAGAGACCCAGTACTTC. Translation gives CASSANEETQYF.

In this sample, this clonotype turned up many times. V gene TRBV12-3 or TRBV12-4 combines with J gene TRBJ2-1; D ambiguous. The V gene lost 2 bases and the J gene lost 6 bases, with 17 bases spanning the gap. This CDR3 has 16 residues. The CDR3 sequence is CASSLRSQDPGNEQFF. The CDR3 DNA reads as TGTGCCAGCAGTTTAAGGAGCCAGGATCCGGGCAATGAGCAGTTCTTC.

This clonotype rates as medium-sized. The chain recombines TRBV12-3 or TRBV12-4 with TRBJ1-2, with D uncertain. The CDR3 has 12 amino acids. V was pared by 2 bases and J by 8 bases, with 9 bases between. The CDR3 here is CASSLLGNGYTF. The CDR3, as DNA: TGTGCCAGCAGTTTATTAGGGAACGGCTACACCTTC.

The V gene is TRBV11-2, the J gene TRBJ2-1, with 9 bases lining up with TRBD1. V lost 0 bases to trimming and J lost 7 bases; unmatched junction nucleotides: 13. This CDR3 region has 18 residues. Germline lookup yields CDR1 SGHAT and CDR2 FQNNGV. The CDR3 DNA follows: TGTGCCAGCAGCTTAGAGCCGGGGACAGGGTTCGGCGTGAATGAGCAGTTCTTC. Its translation is CASSLEPGTGFGVNEQFF.

This chain links TRBV27 with TRBJ2-5; weak D call: TRBD1 (5 bases). The CDR3 is 15 residues long. Germline V lookup: CDR1 MNHEY, CDR2 SMNVEV (reference sequence). The V end was cut by 3 bases, the J end by 2 bases, with 13 bases between. CDR3 residues: CASSFGQGQQETQYF. The CDR3 DNA reads as TGTGCCAGCAGTTTCGGCCAGGGCCAACAAGAGACCCAGTACTTC.

Ten or more counts support this clonotype. The chain has TRBV27 and TRBJ1-3; D remains unclear. Germline CDR1 reads MNHEY; CDR2 reads SMNVEV (reference sequence). The V and J ends lost 8 bases and 5 bases respectively, with 22 bases between them. The CDR3 sequence is 16 residues long. The CDR3 sequence: CASGPDVFSLRNTIYF. For the CDR3, the DNA is TGTGCCAGCGGCCCCGATGTTTTTAGTTTGAGAAACACCATATATTTT.

The genes are TRBV7-6 and TRBJ2-7, with 7 bases lining up with TRBD1. This CDR3 is 16 amino acids long. From germline, CDR1 is SGHVS and CDR2 FNYEAQ. The V segment lost 5 bases and the J segment 4 bases; nucleotides outside the gene matches: 14. The CDR3 DNA reads as TGTGCCAGCAGCGCCGGGACAGCCAGTGGCAGGTACGAGCAGTACTTC. Translation gives CASSAGTASGRYEQYF.

This clonotype was counted many times. The V gene is TRBV18, the J gene TRBJ2-7; a weak D match, TRBD2 (5 bases). V gave up 8 bases and J gave up 1 base, with 12 bases separating them. CDR3 length: 13 residues. Germline CDR1 reads KGHSH; CDR2 reads LQKENI. The CDR3 DNA reads as TGTGCCAGCCACGGGATACTTTCCTACGAGCAGTACTTC. Its translation: CASHGILSYEQYF.

The table lists this clonotype with many counts. J is TRBJ1-1 and V is TRBV29-1; D not resolved. The V end lost 3 bases, the J end lost 0 bases, and 14 bases lay between the germline ends. Germline assignment: CDR1 SQVTM and CDR2 ANQGSEA. The CDR3 extends over 15 amino acids. In DNA, the CDR3 is TGCAGCGTTGACCCTCATTTAATCATGAACACTGAAGCTTTCTTT. This sequence encodes CSVDPHLIMNTEAFF.

At least ten counts were recorded for this clonotype. The rearrangement uses TRBV19 and TRBJ1-1; unclear D gene. Between the trimmed V and J ends, which lost 1 base and 2 bases, there was a span of 8 bases. Germline V gives CDR1 LNHDA, CDR2 SQIVND (reference sequence). CDR3 length equals 14 residues. The CDR3 here is CASSIGPGNTEAFF. DNA of the CDR3: TGTGCCAGTAGTATAGGACCGGGAAACACTGAAGCTTTCTTT.

This clonotype was seen repeatedly, ten times or more. The rearrangement links TRBV9 to TRBJ2-1; TRBD2 aligns across 10 bases. Germline trimming cut 4 bases from V and 0 bases from J; bases unmatched to any gene: 13. This CDR3 contains 19 residues. The germline V gene has CDR1 SGDLS and CDR2 YYNGEE. The CDR3 DNA reads TGTGCCAGCAGCCTCACCTGGGGACTAGCGAGGAGCTCCTACAATGAGCAGTTCTTC. Protein product: CASSLTWGLARSSYNEQFF.

This clonotype occurred many times. The V and J genes are TRBV7-9 and TRBJ2-6; 10 bases fit TRBD1. The CDR3 has 18 residues. CDR1 and CDR2 (germline): SEHNR, FQNEAQ (reference sequence). Trimming took 3 bases from V and 0 from J; bases not matched to a gene: 5. This CDR3 is CASSFLDRGNSGANVLTF. CDR3 in DNA: TGTGCCAGCAGCTTTTTGGACAGGGGGAACTCTGGGGCCAACGTCCTGACTTTC.

This clonotype was seen more than once but under ten times. This chain connects TRBV10-3 to TRBJ2-5; no reliable D call. There are 14 residues in the CDR3. The V end was cut by 0 bases, the J end by 2 bases, with 7 bases between. Looked up from germline, CDR1 is ENHRY and CDR2 is SYGVKD. The CDR3 here is CAISESRTQETQYF. CDR3 DNA: TGTGCCATCAGTGAGTCGCGGACGCAAGAGACCCAGTACTTC.

This clonotype has ten or more counts. The chain uses TRBV20-1 and TRBJ2-7; D unresolved. With 5 bases removed from V and 2 bases from J, the gap between germline ends came to 4 bases. Germline V CDR1 and CDR2: DFQATT, SNEGSKA (reference sequence). This CDR3 has 10 residues. CDR3 residues: CSALAYEQYF. For the CDR3, the DNA is TGCAGTGCTCTCGCCTACGAGCAGTACTTC.

This clonotype was picked up many times. The chain carries TRBV7-8 and TRBJ1-3; no definite D call. The V gene lost 0 bases and the J gene lost 4 bases, with 13 bases spanning the gap. This CDR3 has 16 residues. Germline V gene lookup returns CDR1 SGHVS and CDR2 FQNEAQ. The CDR3, as DNA: TGTGCCAGCAGCTTAGCACGGAGGACCCCAGGAAACACCATATATTTT. Protein sequence: CASSLARRTPGNTIYF.

This clonotype has ten or more counts. V and J are TRBV7-2 and TRBJ1-1, with TRBD1 as a possible D gene (5 bases). Deletions cut 1 base from V and 11 bases from J, with 11 bases between. Per the germline V gene, CDR1 is SGHTA and CDR2 is FQGNSA. The CDR3 is made up of 12 amino acids. CDR3 in DNA: TGTGCCAGCAGCTTAGATCAGGGAACGGCTTTCTTT. Protein: CASSLDQGTAFF.

This clonotype occurred many times. The chain employs TRBV27 and TRBJ2-1; 10 bases map to TRBD2. Unmatched junction bases numbered 7, after V lost 0 bases and J lost 5 bases. This CDR3 region has 17 residues. The germline V gene encodes CDR1 MNHEY and CDR2 SMNVEV (reference sequence). CDR3 DNA sequence: TGTGCCAGCAGTTTATCCCTAGCGGGAGTAAGGGACAATGAGCAGTTCTTC. Its translation is CASSLSLAGVRDNEQFF.

At least ten counts were recorded for this clonotype. J is TRBJ2-7 and V is TRBV20-1; D gene ambiguous. CDR1 DFQATT and CDR2 SNEGSKA come from the germline V gene (reference sequence). Trimming removed 5 bases from V and 1 base from J, with 15 bases in between. This CDR3 contains 14 residues. The CDR3 protein is CSAEDLSNSYEQYF. The CDR3 region has the DNA TGCAGTGCTGAGGACCTATCTAATTCCTACGAGCAGTACTTC.

At least ten counts were recorded for this clonotype. This rearrangement joins TRBV4-1 to TRBJ1-1; tentatively, D is TRBD1 (6 bases). This CDR3 comprises 15 residues. V lost 0 bases and J 4 bases, leaving 12 bases between the germline ends. Germline CDR1 reads MGHRA; CDR2 reads YSYEKL. CDR3 loop: CASSQEGGASTEAFF. In DNA, the CDR3 is TGCGCCAGCAGCCAAGAGGGGGGCGCGAGCACTGAAGCTTTCTTT.